Listed below are T cell receptor beta chains from one sample, sequenced in a study of shared clonotypes between healthy human individuals. Repertoires were generated with immunoSEQ multiplex PCR, while TCRdb's copy carries only in-frame clones and drops some. The repertoire holds 2.3 million or so clones, with over 85% as singletons. The sample taken for sequencing was naive CD4+ T cells from PBMCs. The receptors come from a man aged 18-30 years in good health. Some clones in this sample may be carry-over from other donors' samples. The CDR3 runs from the conserved cysteine through the conserved F or W. The order of the fields is D gene, clone size, V gene, J gene, CDR3 DNA, CDR3 protein. The D gene is left open where the match is weak. Some rows mark clone size as missing; the rest say once, few, many or name a class of expanded clone.

TRBD2	-	TRBV28	TRBJ2-7	TGTGCCAGCAGATCTAGCGGGAGCCTCTACGAGCAGTACTTC	CASRSSGSLYEQYF
TRBD2	-	TRBV9	TRBJ2-7	TGTGCCAGCAACCCGGGGGGCTCCTACGAGCAGTACTTC	CASNPGGSYEQYF
-	-	TRBV6-1	TRBJ1-2	TGTGCCAGCAGTGCTAACTTCCCTTCTCGCGGGGTTAACTATGGCTACACCTTC	CASSANFPSRGVNYGYTF
-	-	TRBV5-6	TRBJ1-2	TGTGCCAGCAGCCAGGGATTTTATGGCTACACCTTC	CASSQGFYGYTF
-	once	TRBV5-6	TRBJ1-2	TGTGCCAGCAGCCTAGACACCTTCTATGGCTACACCTTC	CASSLDTFYGYTF
-	once	TRBV9	TRBJ1-4	TGTGCCAGCAGCGTGTTAGGGACGGACCGCGAACTGTTTTTT	CASSVLGTDRELFF
TRBD1	-	TRBV6-5	TRBJ1-2	TGTGCCAGCAGCCGGACAGGGGGCATCTCTTACGGCTACACCTTC	CASSRTGGISYGYTF
-	-	TRBV10-3	TRBJ1-3	TGTGCCATCAGTGAATTCCCGGCTTCTGGAAACACCATATATTTT	CAISEFPASGNTIYF
-	-	TRBV15	TRBJ2-5	TGTGCCACCAGCAGACGGACGGGGGGCGAACAGACCCAGTACTTC	CATSRRTGGEQTQYF
TRBD2	-	TRBV5-1	TRBJ2-1	TGCGCCAGCAGCTTGGATTGGGCGGGAGTAAGAGATGAGCAGTTCTTC	CASSLDWAGVRDEQFF